This T cell receptor (beta chain) was identified in a study of CD8 T cells in ankylosing spondylitis. The CDR3 sequence is 14 residues long. The J segment lost 2 bases and the V segment lost 3 bases, leaving 4 bases of the junction unmatched. As to this clonotype: Its target is unknown.

Overall study results and limits: Clones that were linked to disease were CD8+ and were relatively rare in peripheral blood. Seemingly distinctive of ankylosing spondylitis blood was a TCR beta motif formed by eight highly homologous variants. Some motif variants had been reported before (in reactive arthritis synovial fluid and blood).

TCRdb processed the 5' RACE reads anew with MiXCR; each CDR3 protein has one entry. The table lists about 330,000 distinct CDR3 sequences, roughly 8% of them singletons. The gene calls are TRBV12-3 or TRBV12-4 and TRBJ2-7, with 7 bases lining up with TRBD2. Material: blood, either unsorted or a sorted T cell fraction (not recorded which). This TCR was sampled from a male donor with ankylosing spondylitis. CDR3 residues: CASSLDGRAYEQYF. DNA for the CDR3: TGTGCCAGCAGTTTGGATGGGAGGGCCTACGAGCAGTACTTC.